A single sample is the source of the 13 T cell receptor beta chains below, sequenced in a study of T-cell memory formation after mild COVID-19. TCRdb recomputed calls from the 5' RACE reads with MiXCR, one row per CDR3 protein. This table holds fewer than 550,000 distinct CDR3 sequences, around 20% found once. Sequenced material: PBMCs or a T cell subset sorted from them (not recorded which). All receptors come from an adult woman who had mild COVID-19 (a few samples of this study predate the infection). Cell type and time point are not known.

The chain combines TRBV7-8 with TRBJ1-1; no firm D call. V dropped 1 base and J dropped 3 bases, with 6 bases sitting between them. The germline CDR1 and CDR2 sequences are SGHVS and FQNEAQ. The CDR3 runs to 13 residues. The CDR3 loop reads CASSLGRYTEAFF. CDR3 nucleotide sequence: TGTGCCAGCAGCTTAGGCAGGTACACTGAAGCTTTCTTT.

The chain employs TRBV9 and TRBJ2-1; 11 bases fit TRBD2. CDR3 length: 17 amino acids. V was clipped by 4 bases and J by 4 bases; unmatched bases: 10. Germline CDR1 reads SGDLS; CDR2 reads YYNGEE. The CDR3 DNA reads TGTGCCAGCAGCCCAACATCCCCTAGCGGGAGGTACAATGAGCAGTTCTTC. Its translation is CASSPTSPSGRYNEQFF.

This clonotype came up a few times. This chain links TRBV7-9 with TRBJ2-1, with D uncertain. Trimming pared 5 bases from V and 10 bases from J, leaving 3 bases between. The germline gives CDR1 SEHNR, CDR2 FQNEAQ (reference sequence). The CDR3 covers 9 residues. CDR3 protein: CASSLEQFF. The DNA for the CDR3 is TGTGCCAGCAGCCTGGAGCAGTTCTTC.

The chain links TRBV7-9 to TRBJ2-7; 7 positions match TRBD1. Germline loops: CDR1 SEHNR, CDR2 FQNEAQ (reference sequence). The CDR3 runs to 14 residues. With 2 bases clipped from V and 6 bases from J, the junction kept 7 bases outside the gene matches. The CDR3 DNA reads TGTGCCAGCAGCTTAAGAGGGGGCATCGGCGAGCAGTACTTC. Residues: CASSLRGGIGEQYF.

The chain has TRBV20-1 and TRBJ2-1; 14 nucleotides line up with TRBD2. The CDR3 sequence is 21 residues long. CDR1 is DFQATT and CDR2 is SNEGSKA in the germline V gene (reference sequence). After removal of 6 bases from V and 4 bases from J, the junction contained 23 bases not matched to a gene. The CDR3 bases are TGCAGTGCCCGTGAGGGGCCCGGGACTAGCGGGAGATGGGGTATGTACAATGAGCAGTTCTTC. Protein product: CSAREGPGTSGRWGMYNEQFF.

The chain has TRBV20-1 and TRBJ2-3, with TRBD1 matching 8 bases. The CDR3 runs 14 residues. The germline CDR1 and CDR2 sequences are DFQATT and SNEGSKA (reference sequence). Unmatched junction bases numbered 7, after V lost 3 bases and J lost 5 bases. The DNA for the CDR3 is TGCAGTGCTAGCAGACAGGGGATGGGAGATACGCAGTATTTT. It codes for CSASRQGMGDTQYF.

As DNA, the CDR3 is TGTGCCAGCAGTTACTCGACGTGGACTAGCCCTAAAGAAGACACCGGGGAGCTGTTTTTT. Protein product: CASSYSTWTSPKEDTGELFF. The chain recombines TRBV6-8 with TRBJ2-2; 8 bases line up with TRBD2. V lost 0 bases, J lost 3 bases, and 15 bases stayed unmatched. This CDR3 region has 20 residues. From germline, CDR1 is MNHGY and CDR2 SAAAGT.

The V call is TRBV11-2, the J call TRBJ2-3; 9 bases fit TRBD2. Germline CDR1 is SGHAT and CDR2 is FQNNGV. This CDR3 is 14 amino acids long. V dropped 5 bases and J dropped 4; count of bases not matched to a gene: 4. CDR3 in amino acids: CASSPWTSADTQYF. CDR3 bases: TGTGCCAGCAGCCCTTGGACTAGCGCAGATACGCAGTATTTT.

This chain uses TRBV5-1 with TRBJ1-4; D gene ambiguous. Trimming took off 2 bases at V and 8 bases at J, with 16 bases between the two ends. The CDR3 sequence is 15 residues long. CDR1 is SGHRS, CDR2 YFSETQ, per germline. The CDR3, as DNA: TGCGCCAGCAGCTTAGACGGTGGTTTTCGGGAAAAACTGTTTTTT. It specifies CASSLDGGFREKLFF.

The CDR3: CASSHLGGGAGDTEAFF. In DNA, the CDR3 is TGCGCCAGCAGTCATCTAGGAGGGGGCGCCGGGGACACTGAAGCTTTCTTT. This sequence joins TRBV23-1 and TRBJ1-1; 7 bases align to TRBD1. TRBV23-1 is treated as an ORF (open reading frame) with a function not yet certain. This CDR3 is built from 17 residues. With 3 bases clipped from V and 3 bases from J, the junction kept 13 bases outside the gene matches.

This clonotype was counted only a few times. The chain is built from TRBV5-1 and TRBJ2-7; 8 bases map to TRBD1. Losses at the gene ends were 3 bases for V and 7 bases for J; bases not matched to a gene: 9. CDR1 is SGHRS, CDR2 YFSETQ, per germline. The length of the CDR3 is 14 residues. CDR3 DNA: TGCGCCAGCAGCTCCGACAGGGGATCGTGGGAGCAGTACTTC. Translating it yields CASSSDRGSWEQYF.

This clonotype appeared a few times. The chain is built from TRBV6-5 and TRBJ1-1; D may be TRBD1 (5 bases). Trimming removed 6 bases at V and 4 bases at J, with 12 bases between. The CDR3 loop spans 13 amino acids. Germline V gives CDR1 MNHEY, CDR2 SVGAGI. The CDR3 DNA reads TGTGCCAGCAGCGGGGACTTGGGCACTGAAGCTTTCTTT. Translation: CASSGDLGTEAFF.

The J gene is TRBJ1-3, the V gene TRBV7-9, with D possibly TRBD1 on 6 matching bases. Germline loops: CDR1 SEHNR, CDR2 FQNEAQ (reference sequence). The CDR3 covers 15 residues. V gave up 7 bases and J gave up 2 bases, with 15 bases separating them. CDR3 DNA sequence: TGTGCCAGCACGGATGAGGGGGTGACTGGAAACACCATATATTTT. The encoded protein is CASTDEGVTGNTIYF.